The rows below give T cell receptor beta chains drawn from one sample of a study of naive and memory T cell subsets. TCRdb independently ran MiXCR on the UMI-ligation and nested PCR reads; one entry per CDR3 protein. The table records around 31,000 distinct CDR3 sequences, 5.5% to 7.5% of them present only once. The source was skin, collected from a tuberculin skin test site. The receptors were gathered from an adult in good health. CDR3s include the opening cysteine and the closing phenylalanine or tryptophan. The order of the fields is CDR3 length, J gene, V gene, D gene, clone size, CDR3 DNA, CDR3 protein. The D gene is left open where the match is weak. Some rows have no size entry. The others give once, few or many, or a class for an expanded clone.

14 | TRBJ1-4 | TRBV12-5 | TRBD1 | few | TGTGCTAGTGGTCTGACAGGGGGCGATGAAAAACTGTTTTTT | CASGLTGGDEKLFF
14 | TRBJ1-5 | TRBV6-6 | . | . | TGTGCCAGCAGTTACTTGGGGCAGGGACAGCCCCAGCATTTT | CASSYLGQGQPQHF
15 | TRBJ1-2 | TRBV20-1 | TRBD1 | many | TGCAGTGCTAGGTCCCGGGACAGTTTGAACTATGGCTACACCTTC | CSARSRDSLNYGYTF
15 | TRBJ2-3 | TRBV6-5 | TRBD1 | many | TGTGCCAGCAGCCTGACAGGGGGCTGGGCAGATACGCAGTATTTT | CASSLTGGWADTQYF
14 | TRBJ1-2 | TRBV7-9 | . | few | TGTGCCAGCAGCCAAAGGACCTCACCCAATGGCTACACCTTC | CASSQRTSPNGYTF
12 | TRBJ2-3 | TRBV20-1 | . | many | TGCAGTGCCGGACAGAGGGCAGATACGCAGTATTTT | CSAGQRADTQYF
14 | TRBJ1-4 | TRBV6-1 | . | few | TGTGCCAGCGATCCGGGACACTTTAATGAAAAACTGTTTTTT | CASDPGHFNEKLFF
15 | TRBJ2-7 | TRBV5-1 | TRBD1 | many | TGCGCCAGCAGCTTCGGGACAGCGGACTCCTACGAGCAGTACTTC | CASSFGTADSYEQYF
20 | TRBJ2-7 | TRBV7-9 | . | medium-sized | TGTGCCAGCAGCCGACGGAGCGGCCACATCAGGGGCGCTTCCCATTACGAGCAGTACTTC | CASSRRSGHIRGASHYEQYF
14 | TRBJ2-7 | TRBV25-1 | TRBD1 | few | TGTGCCAGCAGGGGGACAGCCTACTCCTACGAGCAGTACTTC | CASRGTAYSYEQYF
16 | TRBJ1-4 | TRBV19 | . | many | TGTGCCAGTGGTCTCGTCGGCCGTGCAACTAATGAAAAACTGTTTTTT | CASGLVGRATNEKLFF
13 | TRBJ1-5 | TRBV2 | . | many | TGTGCCAGCACCGATAGGGGGAGGCAGCCCCAGCATTTT | CASTDRGRQPQHF
17 | TRBJ2-7 | TRBV5-1 | TRBD1 | many | TGCGCCAGCAGCTTGGGGGCAGGGGGCACATTGGTCTACGAGCAGTACTTC | CASSLGAGGTLVYEQYF
12 | TRBJ2-5 | TRBV20-1 | . | many | TGCAGTGCTCGACGGGACCAAGAGACCCAGTACTTC | CSARRDQETQYF
16 | TRBJ2-6 | TRBV29-1 | TRBD1 | many | TGCAGCGTCGCGGACAGGAAGAAGACTGGGGCCAACGTCCTGACTTTC | CSVADRKKTGANVLTF
14 | TRBJ1-1 | TRBV5-1 | . | few | TGCGCCAGCAGCATAGGACAGCAGAACACTGAAGCTTTCTTT | CASSIGQQNTEAFF
16 | TRBJ1-1 | TRBV6-5 | . | . | TGTGCCAGCAGTTACCGATCTAACGGGGGGACCACTGAAGCTTTCTTT | CASSYRSNGGTTEAFF
15 | TRBJ2-7 | TRBV6-6 | . | . | TGTGCCAGCAGTTACCTCTTGTTCAGCTCCTACGAGCAGTACTTC | CASSYLLFSSYEQYF
14 | TRBJ1-1 | TRBV11-2 | . | once | TGTGCCAGCAGCTTGCGACAGCTGAACACTGAAGCTTTCTTT | CASSLRQLNTEAFF
15 | TRBJ2-1 | TRBV20-1 | . | many | TGCAGTGCTCCAAAAGGGGGGTGGGGCTACAATGAGCAGTTCTTC | CSAPKGGWGYNEQFF
16 | TRBJ1-3 | TRBV6-1 | . | many | TGTGCCAGCAGTGATAGACAGACTCACTCTGGAAACACCATATATTTT | CASSDRQTHSGNTIYF
14 | TRBJ2-2 | TRBV6-1 | . | many | TGTGCCAGCAGGGTTGAGGACAGTACCGGGGAGCTGTTTTTT | CASRVEDSTGELFF
14 | TRBJ1-2 | TRBV11-2 | . | few | TGTGCCAGCAGCCGGGCTGGGGGTAACTATGGCTACACCTTC | CASSRAGGNYGYTF
14 | TRBJ1-1 | TRBV7-9 | . | few | TGTGCCAGCAGCTGGCTTGAGGGTGGAACTGAAGCTTTCTTT | CASSWLEGGTEAFF
14 | TRBJ1-2 | TRBV7-9 | TRBD1 | few | TGTGCCAGCACACGGACAGGGAAGAACTATGGCTACACCTTC | CASTRTGKNYGYTF
12 | TRBJ1-2 | TRBV29-1 | TRBD1 | medium-sized | TGCAGCGTTAAACAGGGGGCCCTTGGCTACACCTTC | CSVKQGALGYTF
16 | TRBJ1-1 | TRBV6-1 | . | many | TGTGCCAGCAGTGAAGCAAGGGAAGGGTTGGACACTGAAGCTTTCTTT | CASSEAREGLDTEAFF
12 | TRBJ2-3 | TRBV3-1 | . | many | TGTGCCAGCAGCCAACTAGCGGATACGCAGTATTTT | CASSQLADTQYF
12 | TRBJ2-5 | TRBV29-1 | . | . | TGCAGCGTGACAGGACGCGGGGAGACCCAGTACTTC | CSVTGRGETQYF
14 | TRBJ1-2 | TRBV5-1 | . | . | TGCGCCAGCAGCTTGGATAGGACCCGGGGAGGCGACACCTTC | CASSLDRTRGGDTF
16 | TRBJ2-1 | TRBV5-1 | TRBD1 | medium-sized | TGCGCCAGCAGCTTGGAGGGACAGGGGCGTCGGAATGAGCAGTTCTTC | CASSLEGQGRRNEQFF
15 | TRBJ2-3 | TRBV14 | TRBD1 | many | TGTGCCAGCAGCGCACGACAGGGATGGTCAGATACGCAGTATTTT | CASSARQGWSDTQYF
12 | TRBJ2-3 | TRBV2 | . | . | TGTGCCAGCACCCCTCGGACAGATACGCAGTATTTT | CASTPRTDTQYF
16 | TRBJ1-1 | TRBV6-5 | . | few | TGTGCCAGCAGTTATAAAACGGACAGAGGGGGCACTGAAGCTTTCTTT | CASSYKTDRGGTEAFF
15 | TRBJ2-3 | TRBV19 | . | . | TGTGCCAGTAGTATTGTGGGGTGGCAGACAGATACGCAGTATTTT | CASSIVGWQTDTQYF
15 | TRBJ2-2 | TRBV12-3/TRBV12-4 | . | many | TGTGCCAGCAGTTTTCTGACAGGCCACACCGGGGAGCTGTTTTTT | CASSFLTGHTGELFF
12 | TRBJ1-1 | TRBV2 | TRBD1 | few | TGTGCCAGGAAACGGGACAGGGAAGAAGCTTTCTTT | CARKRDREEAFF
14 | TRBJ2-7 | TRBV20-1 | TRBD1 | many | TGCAGTGCTAGGCGGGACAGGGAACGACTCGAGCAGTACTTC | CSARRDRERLEQYF
16 | TRBJ2-1 | TRBV20-1 | TRBD2 | many | TGCAGTGCTAGTGGACTAGCGGGGGGGCCTTTCAATGAGCAGTTCTTC | CSASGLAGGPFNEQFF
13 | TRBJ1-1 | TRBV18 | . | many | TGTGCCAGCTCAATCGGGATAGACACTGAAGCTTTCTTT | CASSIGIDTEAFF
17 | TRBJ2-5 | TRBV19 | . | many | TGTGCCAGTAGTATAGGTTGGAGTCTCATTCCAGAGGGGACCCAGTACTTC | CASSIGWSLIPEGTQYF
14 | TRBJ1-3 | TRBV7-6 | . | . | TGTGCCAGCAGCTTAGCGTCTGGGGGAAACACCATATATTTT | CASSLASGGNTIYF
16 | TRBJ1-1 | TRBV6-2/TRBV6-3 | . | . | TGTGCCAGCAGACACCAGTGGCCGGGGGGAAACACTGAAGCTTTCTTT | CASRHQWPGGNTEAFF
12 | TRBJ1-1 | TRBV27 | . | medium-sized | TGTGCCAGCAGTTTCCTTGGCACTGAAGCTTTCTTT | CASSFLGTEAFF
14 | TRBJ1-2 | TRBV5-5 | TRBD1 | many | TGTGCCAGCAGCTTGGCTCCAGGGGGGTATGGCTACACCTTC | CASSLAPGGYGYTF